This paragraph covers one T cell receptor beta chain sequence. The target antigen is unknown. The data belong to a study of CD8+CD57+ T cells in acquired aplastic anemia. General study results and limits: No significant difference in CD8+ Simpson's diversity was found between patients and controls. Roughly 29 was the count of CD8+ CDR3 sequences that patients shared with controls.

Researchers used genomic DNA as the template to profile TCR beta VDJ and CDR3. TCRdb passed the reads through MiXCR, listing each CDR3 protein once. This sample has over 150,000 distinct CDR3 sequences, with 50% to 55% found just once. This sequence was found in a human donor in good health, serving as a control. The sample comprised sorted CD4+, CD8+, or CD8+CD57+ T cells (not recorded which) from PBMCs.

In DNA form, the CDR3 reads TGTGCCATCAGAGGAATTGGCACAGATACGCAGTATTTT. Amino acid sequence: CAIRGIGTDTQYF. This chain connects TRBV10-3 to TRBJ2-3, with D unclear. The V end was cut by 6 bases, the J end by 1 base, with 8 bases between. The CDR3 runs 13 residues. In germline, CDR1 is ENHRY, CDR2 SYGVKD.